This is a list of T cell receptor beta chains from one sample in a study of OX40 agonist ivuxolimab in advanced cancers. Repertoires were generated with immunoSEQ multiplex PCR, while TCRdb's copy carries only in-frame clones and drops some. The sample lists about 17,000 clones, about 90% occurring once. The specimen comprised CD4+ or CD8+ T cells sorted from blood, sampled in a trial of the OX40 agonist ivuxolimab. The receptors were gathered from an adult with an advanced solid tumor such as melanoma, head and neck, liver or kidney cancer. Each CDR3 is given with its conserved first and last residue. The D gene is left open where the match is weak. Clone size is given for some rows only: seen once, a few or many times, or a class if the clone is expanded.

abundance: .; v_gene: TRBV9; d_gene: .; j_gene: TRBJ2-1; CDR3nt: TGTGCCAGCAACCGGGGCAGCTCCTACAATGAGCAGTTCTTC; CDR3aa: CASNRGSSYNEQFF
abundance: .; v_gene: TRBV28; d_gene: .; j_gene: TRBJ1-6; CDR3nt: TGTGCCAGCAGTTTGGGGGAAGTGAGCTCCTATAATTCACCCCTCCACTTT; CDR3aa: CASSLGEVSSYNSPLHF
abundance: once; v_gene: TRBV9; d_gene: TRBD2; j_gene: TRBJ2-3; CDR3nt: TGTGCCAGCAGCTCCAGACTAGCGGGGAGCACAGATACGCAGTATTTT; CDR3aa: CASSSRLAGSTDTQYF
abundance: once; v_gene: TRBV29-1; d_gene: .; j_gene: TRBJ1-2; CDR3nt: TGCAGCGTTGGGGGGGCGAGGCCAGATGGCTACACCTTC; CDR3aa: CSVGGARPDGYTF
abundance: .; v_gene: TRBV19; d_gene: .; j_gene: TRBJ1-5; CDR3nt: TGTGCCAGTAGTATATGGCGGGTTACCAATCAGCCCCAGCATTTT; CDR3aa: CASSIWRVTNQPQHF
abundance: once; v_gene: TRBV5-6; d_gene: .; j_gene: TRBJ2-5; CDR3nt: TGTGCCAGCAGCTCGGGCTCCTCGACCCAGTACTTC; CDR3aa: CASSSGSSTQYF
abundance: .; v_gene: TRBV6-6; d_gene: .; j_gene: TRBJ2-7; CDR3nt: TGTGCCAGCAGTTACCGAGCGGACATTATGAGCTACGAGCAGTACTTC; CDR3aa: CASSYRADIMSYEQYF
abundance: .; v_gene: TRBV6-1; d_gene: .; j_gene: TRBJ2-3; CDR3nt: TGTGCCAGCAGGCGCCTACCTAGCACAGATACGCAGTATTTT; CDR3aa: CASRRLPSTDTQYF
abundance: .; v_gene: TRBV6-1; d_gene: TRBD1; j_gene: TRBJ2-7; CDR3nt: TGTGCCAGCAGTGAATCTACAGGGGACCCCTACGAGCAGTACTTC; CDR3aa: CASSESTGDPYEQYF
abundance: .; v_gene: TRBV6-5; d_gene: .; j_gene: TRBJ1-1; CDR3nt: TGTGCCATCCCACCACGGGGGAGGTTTGGTCTCTTT; CDR3aa: CAIPPRGRFGLF
abundance: .; v_gene: TRBV5-4; d_gene: TRBD1; j_gene: TRBJ2-1; CDR3nt: TGTGCCATCCGTTCTGGGGACAGGTATTATGAGCAGTTCTTC; CDR3aa: CAIRSGDRYYEQFF
abundance: .; v_gene: TRBV2; d_gene: .; j_gene: TRBJ1-5; CDR3nt: TGTGCCAGCAGCCCCTTTAGGGGGGCCAGTCAGCCCCAGCATTTT; CDR3aa: CASSPFRGASQPQHF
abundance: .; v_gene: TRBV10-3; d_gene: .; j_gene: TRBJ2-5; CDR3nt: TGTGCCATCAGTGACGGACTGGATATGGAGACCCAGTACTTC; CDR3aa: CAISDGLDMETQYF
abundance: .; v_gene: TRBV4-2; d_gene: TRBD1; j_gene: TRBJ2-7; CDR3nt: TGTGCCAGCAGCCAAGATTGGGGACAGACCTACGAGCAGTACTTC; CDR3aa: CASSQDWGQTYEQYF
abundance: .; v_gene: TRBV5-5; d_gene: .; j_gene: TRBJ2-3; CDR3nt: TGTGCCAGCAGCCCCCCTAGCACAGATACGCAGTATTTT; CDR3aa: CASSPPSTDTQYF
abundance: .; v_gene: TRBV13; d_gene: .; j_gene: TRBJ1-1; CDR3nt: TGTGCCAGCAGCTTAGGAAGGGAAGCTTTCTTT; CDR3aa: CASSLGREAFF
abundance: .; v_gene: TRBV19; d_gene: TRBD1; j_gene: TRBJ1-1; CDR3nt: TGTGCCAGTAGCTACCCGACAGGGTTCACTGAAGCTTTCTTT; CDR3aa: CASSYPTGFTEAFF
abundance: .; v_gene: TRBV19; d_gene: TRBD1; j_gene: TRBJ2-7; CDR3nt: TGTGCCAGTAGTATCGGGACAGGTTATACCTACGAGCAGTACTTC; CDR3aa: CASSIGTGYTYEQYF
abundance: .; v_gene: TRBV6-6; d_gene: TRBD2; j_gene: TRBJ2-5; CDR3nt: TGTGCCAGCAGTCGAAGCGGGGGCTGGGAGACCCAGTACTTC; CDR3aa: CASSRSGGWETQYF
abundance: .; v_gene: TRBV11-2; d_gene: TRBD1; j_gene: TRBJ1-1; CDR3nt: TGTGCCAGCAGCCTGGGACAGGGGGTCACTGAAGCTTTCTTT; CDR3aa: CASSLGQGVTEAFF
abundance: .; v_gene: TRBV6-1; d_gene: TRBD2; j_gene: TRBJ2-7; CDR3nt: TGTGCCAGCAGTGAGGGACTAAACTACGAGCAGTACTTC; CDR3aa: CASSEGLNYEQYF
abundance: .; v_gene: TRBV30; d_gene: .; j_gene: TRBJ2-3; CDR3nt: TGTGCCTGGAGTGTAAAGTGGGCAGACACAGATACGCAGTATTTT; CDR3aa: CAWSVKWADTDTQYF
abundance: .; v_gene: TRBV6-6; d_gene: .; j_gene: TRBJ2-5; CDR3nt: TGTGCCAGCAGTTACGGCTCGGGGGGCCGGGAGACCCAGTACTTC; CDR3aa: CASSYGSGGRETQYF
abundance: .; v_gene: TRBV9; d_gene: .; j_gene: TRBJ2-7; CDR3nt: TGTGCCAGCAGCGACGACGGGAGCTCCTACGAGCAGTACTTC; CDR3aa: CASSDDGSSYEQYF
abundance: .; v_gene: TRBV2; d_gene: TRBD1; j_gene: TRBJ1-5; CDR3nt: TGTGCCAGCAGTGGGGAACAGGGGGCGGCTGATCAGCCCCAGCATTTT; CDR3aa: CASSGEQGAADQPQHF
abundance: .; v_gene: TRBV4-1; d_gene: TRBD2; j_gene: TRBJ2-5; CDR3nt: TGCGCCAGCAGCAAAAGATTCAGCGGGGGATATGGGCGACAAGAGACCCAGTACTTC; CDR3aa: CASSKRFSGGYGRQETQYF
abundance: .; v_gene: TRBV11-2; d_gene: .; j_gene: TRBJ2-7; CDR3nt: TGTGCCAGCAGCTTGGGGTCCTACGAGCAGTACTTC; CDR3aa: CASSLGSYEQYF
abundance: .; v_gene: TRBV7-9; d_gene: .; j_gene: TRBJ2-7; CDR3nt: TGTGCCAGCAGCTTAGCGAGGAACGAGCAGTACTTC; CDR3aa: CASSLARNEQYF
abundance: .; v_gene: TRBV10-2; d_gene: .; j_gene: TRBJ2-7; CDR3nt: TGCGCCAGCAGTCCATACTACGAGCAGTACTTC; CDR3aa: CASSPYYEQYF
abundance: .; v_gene: TRBV10-2; d_gene: .; j_gene: TRBJ1-1; CDR3nt: TGCGCCAGCAGTGAGGTGGCCGTATCAACTAGGGCCAACACTGAAGCTTTCTTT; CDR3aa: CASSEVAVSTRANTEAFF
abundance: .; v_gene: TRBV5-8; d_gene: .; j_gene: TRBJ2-3; CDR3nt: TGTGCCAGCAGCTTGGCCAGGGCGTCGACAGATACGCAGTATTTT; CDR3aa: CASSLARASTDTQYF
abundance: once; v_gene: TRBV6-6; d_gene: .; j_gene: TRBJ1-1; CDR3nt: TGTGCCAGCATACGTCAGGGGCCGCTTGAAGCTTTCTTT; CDR3aa: CASIRQGPLEAFF
abundance: .; v_gene: TRBV29-1; d_gene: .; j_gene: TRBJ1-2; CDR3nt: TGCAGCGTTGAATGGCAACAGGCAGCGGGTGGCTACACCTTC; CDR3aa: CSVEWQQAAGGYTF